This T cell receptor beta chain was recovered during a study of monozygotic twins with cystic fibrosis. Points on this clone: Its matching antigen is unknown.

Study findings and constraints: In 13 of 16 pairs, V gene usage was closest to the co-twin's.

Using immunoSEQ multiplex PCR, the repertoire was profiled, and TCRdb retains in-frame clones only, with some absent. This table holds 30,000 or so clones, about 92% found once. The source is a girl aged 2 to 10 with cystic fibrosis. Sequenced sample: blood.

CDR3 in amino acids: CASSSQSGGYEQYF. The CDR3 DNA follows: TGTGCCAGCAGCTCCCAGTCGGGGGGCTACGAGCAGTACTTC. This chain links TRBV7-6 with TRBJ2-7; 7 positions agree with TRBD2. Unmatched junction bases numbered 6, after V lost 4 bases and J lost 3 bases. The CDR3 length is 14 residues. Germline V gene data show CDR1 as SGHVS and CDR2 as FNYEAQ.